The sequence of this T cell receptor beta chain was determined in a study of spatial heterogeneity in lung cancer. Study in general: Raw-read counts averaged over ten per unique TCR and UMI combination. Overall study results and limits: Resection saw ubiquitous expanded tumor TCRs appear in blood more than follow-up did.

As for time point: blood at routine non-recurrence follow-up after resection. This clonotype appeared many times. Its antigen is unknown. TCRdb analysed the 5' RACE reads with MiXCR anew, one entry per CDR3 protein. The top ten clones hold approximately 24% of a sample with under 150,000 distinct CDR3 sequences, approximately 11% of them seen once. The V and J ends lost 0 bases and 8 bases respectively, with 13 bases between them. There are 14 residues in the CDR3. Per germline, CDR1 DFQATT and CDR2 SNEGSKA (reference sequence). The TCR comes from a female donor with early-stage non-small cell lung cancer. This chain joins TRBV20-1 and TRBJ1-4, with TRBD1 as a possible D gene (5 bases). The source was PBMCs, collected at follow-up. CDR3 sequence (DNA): TGCAGTGCTAGAGAGCCAGGGATCGGAGAAAAACTGTTTTTT. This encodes CSAREPGIGEKLFF.